This passage covers 30 T cell receptor beta chains from one sample sequenced in a study of OX40 agonist ivuxolimab in advanced cancers. Sequenced by immunoSEQ multiplex PCR; TCRdb stores in-frame clones only, minus some. The sample carries some 40,000 clones, 70% to 90% recorded once. Material: CD4+ or CD8+ T cells sorted from blood, obtained in a trial of the OX40 agonist ivuxolimab. All receptors come from an adult with an advanced solid tumor such as melanoma, head and neck, liver or kidney cancer.

This rearrangement joins TRBV19 to TRBJ2-3; 7 nucleotides line up with TRBD2. V was clipped by 7 bases and J by 4 bases; unmatched bases: 11. This CDR3 comprises 15 residues. CDR1 LNHDA and CDR2 SQIVND come from the germline V gene (reference sequence). The CDR3 loop is CASNGGGPPPDTQYF. The DNA of the CDR3 is TGTGCCAGTAATGGCGGGGGACCTCCTCCAGATACGCAGTATTTT.

The V gene is TRBV7-6, the J gene TRBJ2-1; 9 bases fit TRBD2. The CDR3 covers 15 residues. Germline V CDR1 and CDR2: SGHVS, FNYEAQ. V shed 2 bases, J shed 3 bases, and the junction held 2 bases outside the gene matches. The CDR3 coding sequence is TGTGCCAGCAGCTTAAATAGCGGGGGCTACAATGAGCAGTTCTTC. This gives the protein CASSLNSGGYNEQFF.

The genes are TRBV5-4 and TRBJ2-1, with TRBD2 matching over 7 bases. Trimming at V came to 0 bases and at J to 12 bases, leaving 15 bases not matched to a gene. Germline CDR1 SGHNT, CDR2 YYREEE (reference sequence). CDR3 size: 16 residues. The CDR3 DNA is TGTGCCAGCAGCTTGGGCGGGCAGGAGGCTTGGGAGGGGCAGTTCTTC. This encodes CASSLGGQEAWEGQFF.

The rearrangement joins TRBV5-4 to TRBJ2-5; perhaps TRBD2 as D (5 bases). Trimming shortened V by 0 bases and J by 0 bases, and 9 bases separated the two germline ends. The CDR3 covers 15 residues. Germline CDR1 and CDR2: SGHNT and YYREEE (reference sequence). CDR3 sequence reads: CASSLGGVHQETQYF. Written as DNA, the CDR3 is TGTGCCAGCAGCTTGGGGGGAGTCCACCAAGAGACCCAGTACTTC.

The chain uses TRBV4-3 and TRBJ1-1; no firm D call. V lost 3 bases, J lost 13 bases, and 15 bases lay in between. The CDR3 is 12 residues long. Germline V gives CDR1 LGHNA, CDR2 YSLEER. DNA for the CDR3: TGCGCCAGCAGCCAGAGCGGCCGTGAGGGTTTCTTT. Protein product: CASSQSGREGFF.

The rearrangement uses TRBV11-1 and TRBJ2-7; D gene uncertain. The CDR3 is made up of 12 amino acids. Per the germline V gene, CDR1 is SGHAT and CDR2 is FQDESV (reference sequence). Trimming pared 2 bases from V and 2 bases from J, leaving 4 bases between. DNA of the CDR3: TGTGCCAGCAGCTTATTGGCCTACGAGCAGTACTTC. This sequence encodes CASSLLAYEQYF.

V is TRBV10-1 and J is TRBJ1-1; 10 nucleotides agree with TRBD1. V shed 3 bases, J shed 1 base, and the junction held 2 bases outside the gene matches. The CDR3 consists of 15 residues. The germline V gene encodes CDR1 WNHNN and CDR2 SYGVQD (reference sequence). CDR3 nucleotides: TGCGCCAGCAGTGATGGGGACAGGGGGAACACTGAAGCTTTCTTT. Translation: CASSDGDRGNTEAFF.

The chain has TRBV27 and TRBJ2-7; 11 positions agree with TRBD2. Trimming at V came to 5 bases and at J to 3 bases, leaving 15 bases not matched to a gene. CDR1 MNHEY and CDR2 SMNVEV come from the germline V gene (reference sequence). The CDR3 sequence is 18 residues long. The CDR3 sequence: CASSPDTSGRSASYEQYF. CDR3 sequence (DNA): TGTGCCAGCAGTCCAGATACTAGCGGGAGATCCGCAAGCTACGAGCAGTACTTC.

This chain connects TRBV11-2 to TRBJ2-2; D is unclear. The CDR3 spans 13 residues. Germline assignment: CDR1 SGHAT and CDR2 FQNNGV. V gave up 6 bases and J gave up 7 bases, with 12 bases separating them. Here the CDR3 reads CASRPRMDGELFF. In DNA, the CDR3 is TGTGCCAGCAGGCCAAGGATGGACGGGGAGCTGTTTTTT.

This clone was seen only once. The chain combines TRBV5-6 with TRBJ1-3; D ambiguous. Germline values: CDR1 SGHDT, CDR2 YYEEEE. CDR3 length: 16 amino acids. The ends were cut back, 3 bases at V and 0 bases at J, with 13 bases in the middle. CDR3 amino acids: CASSWATESSGNTIYF. The CDR3 DNA reads as TGTGCCAGCAGCTGGGCTACAGAAAGCTCTGGAAACACCATATATTTT.

CDR3 amino acids: CSVDGVDGAGYGYTF. CDR3 DNA sequence: TGCAGCGTTGATGGCGTGGACGGGGCGGGCTATGGCTACACCTTC. J is TRBJ1-2 and V is TRBV29-1; a possible D gene is TRBD1 (5 bases). The CDR3 covers 15 residues. CDR1 and CDR2 from the germline V gene are SQVTM and ANQGSEA. Trimming left V 3 bases short and J 4 bases short, with 18 bases between.

The V and J genes are TRBV9 and TRBJ1-5; a possible D gene is TRBD1 (6 bases). The V end lost 3 bases, the J end lost 5 bases, and 15 bases lay between the germline ends. Germline V CDR1 and CDR2: SGDLS, YYNGEE. The CDR3 runs to 15 residues. The CDR3 coding sequence is TGTGCCAGCAGCGCCGATTGGGGGGCGGATCAGCCCCAGCATTTT. Translated: CASSADWGADQPQHF.

The CDR3 DNA reads as TGTGCCTGGAGAGCCAAGGGACAGGGGATCACTGAAGCTTTCTTT. This codes for CAWRAKGQGITEAFF. This chain joins TRBV30 and TRBJ1-1, with TRBD1 matching over 10 bases. Germline trimming cut 3 bases from V and 4 bases from J; bases unmatched to any gene: 8. Germline V gene lookup returns CDR1 GTSNPN and CDR2 SVGIG (reference sequence). The CDR3 loop spans 15 amino acids.

This clone was found once. The V gene is TRBV6-5, the J gene TRBJ2-1; TRBD2 aligns across 8 bases. Germline CDR1 reads MNHEY; CDR2 reads SVGAGI. J gave up 5 bases and V 4 bases, and 7 bases lay outside the gene matches. This CDR3 has 15 amino acids. CDR3 bases: TGTGCCAGCAGTTTCCCCGGGGGGGTGGACAATGAGCAGTTCTTC. Its translation: CASSFPGGVDNEQFF.

By frequency in the sample, this clone is medium-sized. The chain uses TRBV4-3 and TRBJ1-2; D uncertain. CDR3 length: 16 amino acids. Deletions cut 0 bases from V and 4 bases from J, with 15 bases between. Germline assignment: CDR1 LGHNA and CDR2 YSLEER. DNA of the CDR3: TGCGCCAGCAGCCAAGATAAGGTTAACAGTTTCTATGGCTACACCTTC. Its translation is CASSQDKVNSFYGYTF.

This chain connects TRBV27 to TRBJ1-2; 8 bases map to TRBD1. This CDR3 contains 15 residues. Trimming at V came to 5 bases and at J to 4 bases, leaving 9 bases not matched to a gene. Germline CDR1 and CDR2: MNHEY and SMNVEV (reference sequence). Written as DNA, the CDR3 is TGTGCCAGCAGTCTGTCCGGGACAGGTCTCTATGGCTACACCTTC. It is translated as CASSLSGTGLYGYTF.

This clone appeared once. The chain couples TRBV6-1 to TRBJ2-3; D might be TRBD1 or TRBD2, each matching 5 bases. Between the trimmed V and J ends, which lost 1 base and 3 bases, there was a span of 11 bases. This CDR3 has 15 residues. Germline V gene data show CDR1 as MNHNS and CDR2 as SASEGT. The CDR3 DNA follows: TGTGCCAGCAGTGAAGAAGGGACCTTAACAGATACGCAGTATTTT. The encoded protein is CASSEEGTLTDTQYF.

This chain links TRBV7-8 with TRBJ2-7, with D possibly being TRBD2 (6 bases). V was trimmed by 3 bases and J by 0 bases, leaving 15 bases between them. Germline V CDR1 and CDR2: SGHVS, FQNEAQ. This CDR3 is built from 16 residues. CDR3 sequence reads: CASSFRSLASSYEQYF. The CDR3 nucleotides are TGTGCCAGCAGCTTTAGGAGTCTAGCGTCCTCCTACGAGCAGTACTTC.

The J gene is TRBJ2-1, the V gene TRBV4-2; perhaps TRBD2 as D (6 bases). Per germline, CDR1 LGHNA and CDR2 YNFKEQ. Trimming took 1 base from V and 10 from J, leaving 20 bases between them. The CDR3 runs to 16 residues. CDR3 residues: CASSQGLRGRGAEQFF. The CDR3 bases are TGTGCCAGCAGCCAAGGACTACGGGGGAGAGGCGCAGAGCAGTTCTTC.

The chain combines TRBV7-3 with TRBJ2-3; tentative D call: TRBD2 (6 bases). CDR3 length equals 15 residues. The V and J ends lost 0 bases and 6 bases respectively, with 13 bases between them. The germline CDR1 and CDR2 sequences are SGHTA and FQGTGA. The CDR3 DNA follows: TGTGCCAGCAGCTTAACTTCCGGGAGTCTCGATACGCAGTATTTT. This codes for CASSLTSGSLDTQYF. Full variable domain (outside the CDR3, taken from reference TRBV7-3 and TRBJ2-3): GAGVSQTPSNKVTEKGKYVELRCDPISGHTALYWYRQSLGQGPEFLIYFQGTGAADDSGLPNDRFFAVRPEGSVSTLKIQRTERGDSAVYLCASSLTSGSLDTQYFGPGTRLTVL.

This clone was seen just once. This chain links TRBV27 with TRBJ1-1; tentatively, D is TRBD1 (6 bases). The germline gives CDR1 MNHEY, CDR2 SMNVEV (reference sequence). With 1 base removed from V and 2 bases from J, the gap between germline ends came to 11 bases. The CDR3 runs to 15 residues. DNA of the CDR3: TGTGCCAGCAGTTTATTAAACAGGGCCAACACTGAAGCTTTCTTT. Its protein product is CASSLLNRANTEAFF.

The chain couples TRBV9 to TRBJ1-5, with TRBD1 identical over 10 bases. Germline trimming cut 0 bases from V and 4 bases from J; bases unmatched to any gene: 7. This CDR3 has 17 residues. Germline V gives CDR1 SGDLS, CDR2 YYNGEE. The CDR3 nucleotides read TGTGCCAGCAGCGTAGGGGACAGGGGAGGAGGAAATCAGCCCCAGCATTTT. Protein sequence: CASSVGDRGGGNQPQHF. Together with reference TRBV9 and TRBJ1-5, the CDR3 gives the full variable domain: DSGVTQTPKHLITATGQRVTLRCSPRSGDLSVYWYQQSLDQGLQFLIQYYNGEERAKGNILERFSAQQFPDLHSELNLSSLELGDSALYFCASSVGDRGGGNQPQHFGDGTRLSIL.

This clone is medium-sized within its sample. The chain couples TRBV6-5 to TRBJ1-2; no clear D. This CDR3 is 14 amino acids long. CDR1 and CDR2 from the germline V gene are MNHEY and SVGAGI. The V end was cut by 4 bases, the J end by 6 bases, with 15 bases between. This chain's CDR3 is CASSSLGGSHGYTF. CDR3 DNA: TGTGCCAGCAGTTCCCTAGGAGGGAGCCATGGCTACACCTTC.

The gene calls are TRBV13 and TRBJ1-1; no clear D gene. Trimming removed 1 base from V and 5 bases from J, with 14 bases in between. The length of the CDR3 is 15 residues. CDR1 and CDR2 from the germline V gene are PRHDT and FYEKMQ (reference sequence). This chain's CDR3 is CASSLAREGRTEAFF. The CDR3 DNA follows: TGTGCCAGCAGCTTAGCTAGGGAGGGAAGAACTGAAGCTTTCTTT.

The table lists this clone with a count of one. This sequence joins TRBV11-3 and TRBJ2-1; D may match TRBD1 or TRBD2 (6 bases each). There are 14 residues in the CDR3. V dropped 5 bases and J dropped 5 bases, with 13 bases sitting between them. Germline V gene lookup returns CDR1 SGHNT and CDR2 YENEEA. CDR3: CASSTRGRDNEQFF. CDR3 DNA: TGTGCCAGCAGCACTCGGGGGCGCGACAATGAGCAGTTCTTC.

The V call is TRBV19, the J call TRBJ2-3, with 9 bases that match TRBD2. This CDR3 region has 15 residues. J gave up 2 bases and V 3 bases, and 3 bases lay outside the gene matches. The V gene's germline CDR1 is LNHDA and CDR2 SQIVND (reference sequence). For the CDR3, the DNA is TGTGCCAGTAGTATGGTAGCGGGAGACACAGATACGCAGTATTTT. It encodes CASSMVAGDTDTQYF.

This rearrangement joins TRBV6-5 to TRBJ2-3; D possibly matches TRBD1 or TRBD2 (6 bases each). The CDR3 runs to 15 residues. Germline CDR1 is MNHEY and CDR2 is SVGAGI. Trimming shortened V by 5 bases and J by 3 bases, and 15 bases separated the two germline ends. Here the CDR3 reads CASSPTGAETDTQYF. CDR3 DNA: TGTGCCAGCAGTCCTACGGGGGCAGAAACAGATACGCAGTATTTT.

This chain joins TRBV6-5 and TRBJ1-1, with 7 positions matching TRBD1. Germline V lookup: CDR1 MNHEY, CDR2 SVGAGI. CDR3 length: 14 residues. Unmatched junction bases numbered 4, after V lost 0 bases and J lost 6 bases. The CDR3 spells CASSYSDGQAEAFF. CDR3 nucleotide sequence: TGTGCCAGCAGTTACTCCGACGGACAGGCTGAAGCTTTCTTT.

This clone is termed medium-sized. J is TRBJ2-1 and V is TRBV7-9; D remains ambiguous. The CDR3 loop spans 15 amino acids. Between the trimmed V and J ends, which lost 2 bases and 7 bases, there was a span of 15 bases. Germline V lookup: CDR1 SEHNR, CDR2 FQNEAQ (reference sequence). This CDR3 is CASSLLSQASNEQFF. DNA for the CDR3: TGTGCCAGCAGCTTACTCTCTCAGGCGTCAAATGAGCAGTTCTTC.

V and J are TRBV6-5 and TRBJ1-2; D perhaps matches TRBD1 (5 bases). V lost 2 bases to trimming and J lost 3 bases, with 13 bases between them. Germline lookup yields CDR1 MNHEY and CDR2 SVGAGI. CDR3 length: 15 amino acids. The CDR3 DNA reads as TGTGCCAGCAGTTACGGGCAGGGAGAATACTATGGCTACACCTTC. This sequence encodes CASSYGQGEYYGYTF.